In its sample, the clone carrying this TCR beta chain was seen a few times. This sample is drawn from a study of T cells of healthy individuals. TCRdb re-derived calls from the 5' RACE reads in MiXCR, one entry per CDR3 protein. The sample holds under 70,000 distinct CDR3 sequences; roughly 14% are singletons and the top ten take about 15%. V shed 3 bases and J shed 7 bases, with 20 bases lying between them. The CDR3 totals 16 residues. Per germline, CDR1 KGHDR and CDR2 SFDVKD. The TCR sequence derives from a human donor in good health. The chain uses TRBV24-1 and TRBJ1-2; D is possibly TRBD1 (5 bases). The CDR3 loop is CATSDPREGDISGYTF. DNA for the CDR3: TGTGCCACCAGTGATCCCCGGGAAGGGGATATCTCTGGCTACACCTTC.